The clone carrying this T cell receptor (beta chain) was recorded only once. The method was immunoSEQ multiplex PCR; TCRdb's version includes in-frame clones alone and lacks a portion of them. The top ten clones hold 0.3% to 0.4% of a sample with some 250,000 clones, 90% of them seen once. The data derive from a study of cytomegalovirus exposure and HLA in healthy donors. The length of the CDR3 is 15 residues. The germline gives CDR1 MGHDK, CDR2 SYGVNS. The trim removed 3 bases at V and 5 bases at J, leaving 5 bases unmatched. Source material: PBMCs. This clonotype was obtained from a woman younger than 30 in good health and CMV-seronegative. The V gene is TRBV25-1, the J gene TRBJ1-2, with TRBD1 matching over 11 bases. CDR3 nucleotides: TGTGCCAGCAGTGATGGGACAGGGGGATTTTATGGCTACACCTTC. Protein sequence: CASSDGTGGFYGYTF.